Listed below are T cell receptor beta chains from one sample, sequenced in a study of T cell changes during pregnancy in multiple sclerosis. Method: immunoSEQ multiplex PCR; TCRdb's copy keeps in-frame clones and lacks some. The data hold almost 35,000 clones, with 90% observed a single time. Sequenced material: CD8+ T cells from peripheral blood mononuclear cells, taken in the first trimester of pregnancy. These receptors came from a female donor with multiple sclerosis, enrolled in a pregnancy study. CDR3s include the opening cysteine and the closing phenylalanine or tryptophan. D genes are given only for firm matches. Expanded clones get a size class; other rows say once, few or many, or leave the size out.

.	TRBJ2-2	.	TRBV10-3	CAISGVTVNTGELFF	TGTGCCATCAGTGGAGTGACAGTGAACACCGGGGAGCTGTTTTTT
.	TRBJ2-1	.	TRBV27	CASSLSRTGRYNEQFF	TGTGCCAGCAGTTTATCCCGGACCGGGAGATACAATGAGCAGTTCTTC
once	TRBJ1-1	.	TRBV4-2	CASSQGVLGQINTEAFF	TGTGCCAGCAGCCAAGGGGTATTAGGACAGATCAACACTGAAGCTTTCTTT
.	TRBJ2-5	.	TRBV16	CASSQHRVEETQYF	TGTGCCAGCAGCCAACACAGGGTGGAGGAAACCCAGTACTTC
.	TRBJ1-2	TRBD1	TRBV7-9	CASSLADREFMRGYTF	TGTGCCAGCAGCTTAGCGGACAGGGAATTCATGCGTGGCTACACCTTC
.	TRBJ1-2	.	TRBV14	CASSQLWGRFYGYTF	TGTGCCAGCAGCCAACTCTGGGGCAGGTTCTATGGCTACACCTTC
.	TRBJ2-7	.	TRBV19	CASSTGSGPFEQYF	TGTGCCAGTAGTACGGGAAGCGGGCCCTTCGAGCAGTACTTC
.	TRBJ2-4	.	TRBV11-2	CASSRSPSVLAKNIQYF	TGTGCCAGCAGCCGCTCACCTAGCGTCCTAGCCAAAAACATTCAGTACTTC
.	TRBJ1-5	TRBD1	TRBV30	CAWSLGQSNQPQHF	TGTGCCTGGAGTTTGGGACAGAGCAATCAGCCCCAGCATTTT
.	TRBJ2-5	.	TRBV11-1	CASSLPMAETQYF	TGTGCCAGCAGCCTTCCCATGGCAGAGACCCAGTACTTC
.	TRBJ2-1	TRBD2	TRBV2	CASIRTALAGEYNEQFF	TGTGCCAGCATCCGAACCGCCCTAGCGGGAGAATACAATGAGCAGTTCTTC
.	TRBJ2-7	TRBD1	TRBV7-9	CASSFRDSSYEQYF	TGTGCCAGCAGCTTCCGGGACAGCTCCTACGAGCAGTACTTC
.	TRBJ2-1	TRBD2	TRBV7-2	CASSIAGGDVEQFF	TGTGCCAGCAGTATAGCGGGAGGGGATGTTGAGCAGTTCTTC
.	TRBJ2-2	TRBD2	TRBV28	CASSPRAPRTSGSFGIGELFF	TGTGCCAGCAGCCCTCGCGCCCCCAGGACTAGCGGGAGCTTTGGTATCGGGGAGCTGTTTTTT
.	TRBJ1-4	.	TRBV21-1	CASSKKRGQGRILGTNEKLFF	TGTGCCAGCAGCAAGAAAAGAGGACAGGGTAGAATTCTTGGAACTAATGAAAAACTGTTTTTT
once	TRBJ2-7	.	TRBV28	CASSPRMATYEQYF	TGTGCCAGCAGCCCCAGGATGGCAACCTACGAGCAGTACTTC
.	TRBJ2-7	TRBD2	TRBV4-2	CASSQENWSGSGTEQYF	TGTGCCAGCAGCCAAGAAAATTGGAGCGGGAGTGGGACCGAGCAGTACTTC
once	TRBJ2-7	TRBD1	TRBV13	CASSLTGWEQYF	TGTGCCAGCAGCTTGACAGGGTGGGAGCAGTACTTC
.	TRBJ2-1	.	TRBV5-4	CASSLPGGHNEQFF	TGTGCCAGCAGCTTACCCGGGGGACACAATGAGCAGTTCTTC
few	TRBJ1-2	.	TRBV19	CASSGVGYTF	TGTGCCAGTTCGGGGGTAGGCTACACCTTC
.	TRBJ2-2	TRBD1	TRBV2	CASSEATGLTGELFF	TGTGCCAGCAGTGAGGCGACAGGGCTCACCGGGGAGCTGTTTTTT
.	TRBJ2-5	.	TRBV6-5	CASSYAGPQETQYF	TGTGCCAGCAGTTACGCGGGACCTCAAGAGACCCAGTACTTC
.	TRBJ2-1	TRBD1	TRBV9	CASSYGTGANEQFF	TGTGCCAGCAGCTACGGGACAGGGGCCAATGAGCAGTTCTTC
.	TRBJ1-2	.	TRBV28	CASSSPDRGGVEDGYTF	TGTGCCAGCAGTTCTCCGGATAGGGGGGGCGTTGAGGATGGCTACACCTTC
.	TRBJ2-7	TRBD2	TRBV13	CASSLGRGMAEQYF	TGTGCCAGCAGCTTAGGGCGGGGGATGGCCGAGCAGTACTTC
.	TRBJ1-1	.	TRBV28	CASLTRVSEAFF	TGTGCCAGCCTAACGAGGGTCTCTGAAGCTTTCTTT
.	TRBJ1-2	TRBD1	TRBV28	CASAKSGDRGTLGYTF	TGTGCCAGCGCCAAGAGCGGGGACAGGGGGACGCTAGGCTACACCTTC
.	TRBJ2-5	.	TRBV28	CASRAGQEETQYF	TGTGCCAGCCGAGCTGGGCAGGAAGAGACCCAGTACTTC
.	TRBJ2-1	TRBD1	TRBV6-4	CASSDQGTGTTNEQFF	TGTGCCAGCAGTGACCAGGGGACAGGGACGACGAATGAGCAGTTCTTC
once	TRBJ1-4	TRBD1	TRBV30	CAWSGEDRGLVNEKLFF	TGTGCCTGGAGTGGGGAGGACAGGGGGCTGGTGAATGAAAAACTGTTTTTT
.	TRBJ2-2	TRBD1	TRBV6-5	CASTGLGTDTGELFF	TGTGCCAGCACCGGTTTGGGGACAGACACCGGGGAGCTGTTTTTT